One and the same sample provided the 20 T cell receptor beta chains below, sequenced in a study of blood T cell repertoires in COVID-19. The assay was immunoSEQ multiplex PCR, and TCRdb's table has in-frame clones only and misses some. The sample consists of approximately 350,000 clones, about 86% of them appearing once. Material for sequencing was peripheral blood. These receptors originate from an older woman with COVID-19, enrolled during active disease.

The chain is built from TRBV27 and TRBJ2-3, with 9 bases fitting TRBD2. V was clipped by 6 bases and J by 7 bases; unmatched bases: 8. Per the germline V gene, CDR1 is MNHEY and CDR2 is SMNVEV (reference sequence). There are 14 residues in the CDR3. The CDR3 here is CASSVAGELHTQYF. CDR3 coding DNA: TGTGCCAGCAGCGTAGCGGGGGAGCTCCATACGCAGTATTTT.

The chain couples TRBV6-5 to TRBJ1-6; a possible D gene is TRBD1 (6 bases). Trimming took off 6 bases at V and 8 bases at J, with 14 bases between the two ends. Germline V CDR1 and CDR2: MNHEY, SVGAGI. The CDR3 length is 14 residues. The CDR3 loop is CASSRATGYSPLHF. The DNA for the CDR3 is TGTGCCAGCAGCCGAGCGACAGGTTATTCACCCCTCCACTTT.

The chain is built from TRBV7-2 and TRBJ1-1, with D possibly matching TRBD1 (6 bases). The CDR3 runs to 16 residues. V was trimmed by 4 bases and J by 11 bases, leaving 26 bases between them. The germline V gene has CDR1 SGHTA and CDR2 FQGNSA. In DNA, the CDR3 is TGTGCCAGCAGCTACCCTCGGGGGGGCTTCCAAACAGGGGCTTTCTTT. As protein: CASSYPRGGFQTGAFF.

The chain employs TRBV7-6 and TRBJ1-1; TRBD1 matches at 11 bases. The J segment lost 4 bases and the V segment lost 5 bases, leaving 9 bases of the junction unmatched. The CDR3 is 16 amino acids. CDR1 is SGHVS, CDR2 FNYEAQ, per germline. CDR3 in DNA: TGTGCCAGCAGCACACCCGCGGGACAGGGGGTCACTGAAGCTTTCTTT. Translating gives CASSTPAGQGVTEAFF. Filled out from reference TRBV7-6 and TRBJ1-1, the complete variable domain reads GAGVSQSPRYKVTKRGQDVALRCDPISGHVSLYWYRQALGQGPEFLTYFNYEAQQDKSGLPNDRFSAERPEGSISTLTIQRTEQRDSAMYRCASSTPAGQGVTEAFFGQGTRLTVV.

The chain is built from TRBV18 and TRBJ2-6; possible D gene TRBD2, 6 bases. The CDR3 spans 16 residues. CDR1 is KGHSH, CDR2 LQKENI, per germline. Trimming stripped 6 bases from V and 2 bases from J, with 14 bases between. CDR3 sequence: CASSLMAGPGANVLTF. DNA for the CDR3: TGTGCCAGCTCTTTAATGGCGGGGCCTGGGGCCAACGTCCTGACTTTC. Supplemented by reference TRBV18 and TRBJ2-6, the full variable domain reads NAGVMQNPRHLVRRRGQEARLRCSPMKGHSHVYWYRQLPEEGLKFMVYLQKENIIDESGMPKERFSAEFPKEGPSILRIQQVVRGDSAAYFCASSLMAGPGANVLTFGAGSRLTVL.

This clone was seen a handful of times. The chain is built from TRBV7-2 and TRBJ2-3; the D is unclear. Trimming stripped 5 bases from V and 0 bases from J, with 9 bases between. The CDR3 extends over 14 amino acids. Germline V gene lookup returns CDR1 SGHTA and CDR2 FQGNSA. In DNA form, the CDR3 reads TGTGCCAGCAGCCATATGCGGAGCACAGATACGCAGTATTTT. Protein sequence: CASSHMRSTDTQYF. Combining the CDR3 with reference TRBV7-2 and TRBJ2-3 gives the whole variable domain GAGVSQSPSNKVTEKGKDVELRCDPISGHTALYWYRQSLGQGLEFLIYFQGNSAPDKSGLPSDRFSAERTGGSVSTLTIQRTQQEDSAVYLCASSHMRSTDTQYFGPGTRLTVL.

V gene TRBV18 combines with J gene TRBJ1-5; the D gene is possibly TRBD1 (6 bases). The CDR3 length is 16 residues. The ends were cut back, 2 bases at V and 11 bases at J, with 22 bases in the middle. Germline-derived CDR1 and CDR2 are KGHSH and LQKENI. CDR3 sequence reads: CASSPDEQGGEGSQHF. In DNA form, the CDR3 reads TGTGCCAGCTCACCAGATGAACAGGGCGGCGAGGGGTCCCAGCATTTT.

The chain couples TRBV5-1 to TRBJ1-2, with no clear D. Trimming took 2 bases from V and 7 from J, leaving 15 bases between them. CDR1 is SGHRS and CDR2 is YFSETQ in the germline V gene. The CDR3 length is 14 residues. As DNA, the CDR3 is TGCGCCAGCAGCTTAACAAACGAGGCACGTGGCTACACCTTC. This encodes CASSLTNEARGYTF.

The sample holds one count of this clone. The chain is built from TRBV7-3 and TRBJ2-7; 7 bases fit TRBD1. V was clipped by 5 bases and J by 7 bases; unmatched bases: 14. CDR3 length equals 15 residues. CDR1 and CDR2 from the germline V gene are SGHTA and FQGTGA. The CDR3 nucleotides read TGTGCCAGCAGCCCCAGGACAGGCGGCTTGGGGGAGCAGTACTTC. It codes for CASSPRTGGLGEQYF.

The rearrangement joins TRBV18 to TRBJ2-7; TRBD1 agrees at 7 bases. The V segment lost 0 bases and the J segment 3 bases; nucleotides outside the gene matches: 5. This CDR3 is built from 15 residues. Looked up from germline, CDR1 is KGHSH and CDR2 is LQKENI. CDR3 nucleotides: TGTGCCAGCTCACCACCGGGGACAGACCTCTACGAGCAGTACTTC. It translates to CASSPPGTDLYEQYF. Supplemented by reference TRBV18 and TRBJ2-7, the full variable domain reads NAGVMQNPRHLVRRRGQEARLRCSPMKGHSHVYWYRQLPEEGLKFMVYLQKENIIDESGMPKERFSAEFPKEGPSILRIQQVVRGDSAAYFCASSPPGTDLYEQYFGPGTRLTVT.

Regarding this clone: This same CDR3 is encoded by further DNA sequences in the sample. The chain joins TRBV5-1 to TRBJ1-3; no clear D. The germline CDR1 and CDR2 sequences are SGHRS and YFSETQ. The CDR3 covers 15 residues. V gave up 0 bases and J gave up 0 bases, with 7 bases separating them. The CDR3 nucleotides read TGCGCCAGCAGCTTGGGAGTAAGCTCTGGAAACACCATATATTTT. This codes for CASSLGVSSGNTIYF.

This clone was picked up a small number of times. This chain uses TRBV4-3 with TRBJ1-1; D is perhaps TRBD1 (6 bases). Trimming removed 5 bases at V and 5 bases at J, with 15 bases between. The CDR3 spans 14 residues. Germline CDR1 LGHNA, CDR2 YSLEER. CDR3 nucleotide sequence: TGCGCCAGCAGCGTCACAGGGAGGGGAACTGAAGCTTTCTTT. Amino acid sequence: CASSVTGRGTEAFF.

This chain joins TRBV7-7 and TRBJ2-2; TRBD1 matches at 9 bases. The V gene end was trimmed by 6 bases and the J gene end by 4 bases; junction bases not matched to a gene: 6. Looked up from germline, CDR1 is SSHAT and CDR2 is FNYEAQ (reference sequence). The CDR3 contains 15 residues. For the CDR3, the DNA is TGTGCCAGCAGACAGGGGGCTGATGGCACCGGGGAGCTGTTTTTT. This codes for CASRQGADGTGELFF.

CDR3 in amino acids: CASSVGRTSGRTDTQYF. The DNA of the CDR3 is TGTGCCAGCAGCGTAGGGAGGACTAGCGGCCGCACAGATACGCAGTATTTT. The chain couples TRBV9 to TRBJ2-3, with TRBD2 matching over 10 bases. CDR1 is SGDLS and CDR2 is YYNGEE in the germline V gene. V lost 0 bases and J lost 1; bases outside the gene matches: 5. The length of the CDR3 is 17 residues.

The chain joins TRBV7-2 to TRBJ1-2; the D gene is possibly TRBD1 (6 bases). Trimming took off 5 bases at V and 6 bases at J, with 16 bases between the two ends. The CDR3 covers 14 residues. Germline assignment: CDR1 SGHTA and CDR2 FQGNSA. Here the CDR3 DNA reads TGTGCCAGCAGCCCAGGGGCAGGGGAGAATGGCTACACCTTC. It yields the protein CASSPGAGENGYTF.

The chain has TRBV14 and TRBJ1-2; D may be TRBD1 (5 bases). V was trimmed by 4 bases and J by 0 bases, leaving 15 bases between them. Germline lookup yields CDR1 SGHDN and CDR2 FVKESK. This CDR3 comprises 16 residues. The CDR3 DNA follows: TGTGCCAGCAGCCCGCGGGGCGTATTCGCTAACTATGGCTACACCTTC. Translation gives CASSPRGVFANYGYTF. The full variable domain, completed using reference TRBV14 and TRBJ1-2, is EAGVTQFPSHSVIEKGQTVTLRCDPISGHDNLYWYRRVMGKEIKFLLHFVKESKQDESGMPNNRFLAERTGGTYSTLKVQPAELEDSGVYFCASSPRGVFANYGYTFGSGTRLTVV.

V is TRBV5-6 and J is TRBJ1-6, with D possibly matching TRBD1 (5 bases). V shed 0 bases and J shed 7 bases, with 8 bases lying between them. Germline V lookup: CDR1 SGHDT, CDR2 YYEEEE. The CDR3 is 14 amino acids. Here the CDR3 reads CASSLGQTNSPLHF. The DNA for the CDR3 is TGTGCCAGCAGCTTGGGACAGACCAATTCACCCCTCCACTTT.

DNA of the CDR3: TGTGCCAGCAGGACAGCTGGCTACGAGCAGTACTTC. It translates to CASRTAGYEQYF. The chain links TRBV2 to TRBJ2-7; a possible D gene is TRBD1 (5 bases). Between the trimmed V and J ends, which lost 6 bases and 3 bases, there was a span of 9 bases. CDR1 is SNHLY and CDR2 is FYNNEI in the germline V gene. This CDR3 is 12 amino acids long.

This chain links TRBV6-5 with TRBJ2-2; TRBD2 matches at 7 bases. J gave up 6 bases and V 10 bases, and 2 bases lay outside the gene matches. Germline CDR1 is MNHEY and CDR2 is SVGAGI. This CDR3 contains 11 residues. The CDR3 is CATRGSGELFF. The CDR3 DNA reads TGTGCCACGCGGGGGTCCGGGGAGCTGTTTTTT.

The gene calls are TRBV11-2 and TRBJ2-7, with 8 nucleotides matching TRBD1. There are 14 residues in the CDR3. V lost 5 bases to trimming and J lost 2 bases; unmatched junction nucleotides: 5. CDR1 SGHAT and CDR2 FQNNGV come from the germline V gene. CDR3 nucleotides: TGTGCCAGCAGCCCCTCGGACAGGGCCTACGAGCAGTACTTC. As protein: CASSPSDRAYEQYF.